Listed below are T cell receptor beta chains from one sample, sequenced in a study of blood T cell repertoires in COVID-19. Profiling relied on immunoSEQ multiplex PCR, and the TCRdb table lists in-frame clones only, not all of them. The sample consists of about 220,000 clones, around 88% of them appearing once. Material: PBMCs or T cells enriched from blood (not recorded which). These receptors originate from a woman between 45 and 60 years old with acute COVID-19. The CDR3 runs from the conserved cysteine through the conserved F or W. Clone sizes are given selectively: once, few, many, or a class where the clone is expanded.

length	V	J	size	CDR3
15	TRBV7-3	TRBJ2-3	.	CASSLGTADTDTQYF
15	TRBV7-3	TRBJ2-7	.	CASSSQGGGTYEQYF
15	TRBV18	TRBJ2-7	.	CASLTSSGGAYEQYF
17	TRBV7-2	TRBJ2-2	.	CASSPRSWGHITGELFF
15	TRBV7-3	TRBJ2-1	.	CASSPTSGRRTEQFF
13	TRBV27	TRBJ2-5	once	CASSRDFQETQYF
18	TRBV10-3	TRBJ2-5	.	CAISDSGTSGRLEETQYF
17	TRBV5-1	TRBJ2-5	.	CASSPYRTGAGGETQYF
14	TRBV28	TRBJ2-7	.	CASSLFQGSVEQYF
15	TRBV4-2	TRBJ2-7	few	CASSQERTSFSEQYF
12	TRBV7-8	TRBJ1-4	.	CASSLNREKLFF
15	TRBV6-2/TRBV6-3	TRBJ2-1	few	CASSSGTSGANEQFF
12	TRBV6-5	TRBJ2-7	.	CASSAGVYEQYF
11	TRBV3-1/TRBV3-2	TRBJ2-1	.	CASSQVSEQFF
15	TRBV11-2	TRBJ1-4	.	CASSLVRSTNEKLFF
14	TRBV21-1	TRBJ2-5	.	CASSKDPWAETQYF
14	TRBV20-1	TRBJ2-7	.	CSASRTSGSYEQYF
13	TRBV5-1	TRBJ1-2	.	CASTTQANYGYTF
16	TRBV7-9	TRBJ1-6	many	CASSRPGGLGNSPLHF
14	TRBV28	TRBJ1-2	.	CASSTGTVISGYTF
14	TRBV6-1	TRBJ2-7	.	CASSEIEGAPEQYF
13	TRBV6-5	TRBJ1-2	.	CASSYSGTAGYTF
14	TRBV7-2	TRBJ2-7	once	CASTPGQSSYEQYF
15	TRBV9	TRBJ2-7	.	CASSVDGGRGYEQYF
15	TRBV6-4	TRBJ2-1	.	CASSAETSGNNEQFF
16	TRBV11-1	TRBJ2-1	.	CASSPHRGASYNEQFF